The clone carrying this T cell receptor beta chain was counted ten times or more. The antigen is unknown. The sample is drawn from a study of early T cells in non-severe SARS-CoV-2 infection. Study-level information: Sequencing input comprised bulk RNA from unsorted whole blood; chain pairing was not available.

The library protocol tagged individual cDNA molecules with unique molecular identifiers. A single record per CDR3 protein comes from TCRdb applying MiXCR to the 5' RACE reads. The sample has 48,000 or so distinct CDR3 sequences, 6.2% seen once; the top ten hold 5.5% to 8%. Study observations and caveats: A preference for anti-spike CD8 responses marked VDJdb matching, which missed private and CD4 specificities.

The germline CDR1 and CDR2 sequences are SGHTA and FQGTGA. Trimming stripped 2 bases from V and 1 base from J, with 5 bases between. The CDR3 consists of 13 residues. This chain links TRBV7-3 with TRBJ2-5, with D unresolved. This sample comprised whole blood, obtained at baseline. The source is an adult who was a healthcare worker with PCR-confirmed SARS-CoV-2 infection or an uninfected control (not recorded which). CDR3 in DNA: TGTGCCAGCAGCTTATCTGGCCAAGAGACCCAGTACTTC. This translates into CASSLSGQETQYF. Using reference TRBV7-3 and TRBJ2-5 for the parts outside the CDR3, the full variable domain is GAGVSQTPSNKVTEKGKYVELRCDPISGHTALYWYRQSLGQGPEFLIYFQGTGAADDSGLPNDRFFAVRPEGSVSTLKIQRTERGDSAVYLCASSLSGQETQYFGPGTRLLVL.